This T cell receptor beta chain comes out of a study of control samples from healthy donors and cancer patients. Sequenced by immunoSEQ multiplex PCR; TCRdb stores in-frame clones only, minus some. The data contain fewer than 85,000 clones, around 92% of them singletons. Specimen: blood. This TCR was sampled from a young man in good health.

This CDR3 reads CASSLAWEVGEQFF. CDR3 DNA sequence: TGTGCCAGCAGCTTAGCGTGGGAGGTCGGGGAGCAGTTCTTC. The chain combines TRBV11-3 with TRBJ2-1; D is possibly TRBD2 (6 bases). There are 14 residues in the CDR3. The germline CDR1 and CDR2 sequences are SGHNT and YENEEA. V lost 1 base to trimming and J lost 10 bases, with 14 bases between them.